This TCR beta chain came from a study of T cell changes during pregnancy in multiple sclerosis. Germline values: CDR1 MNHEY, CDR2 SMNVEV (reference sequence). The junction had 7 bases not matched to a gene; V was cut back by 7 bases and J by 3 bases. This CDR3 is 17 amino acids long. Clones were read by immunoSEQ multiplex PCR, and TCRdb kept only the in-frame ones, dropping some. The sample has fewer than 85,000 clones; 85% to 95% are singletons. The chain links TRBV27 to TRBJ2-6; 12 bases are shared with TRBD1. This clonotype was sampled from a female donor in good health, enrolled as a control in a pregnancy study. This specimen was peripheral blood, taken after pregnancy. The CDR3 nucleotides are TGTGCCAGCACCCCGGGACAGGGGGCTGTTGGGGCCAACGTCCTGACTTTC. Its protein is CASTPGQGAVGANVLTF.